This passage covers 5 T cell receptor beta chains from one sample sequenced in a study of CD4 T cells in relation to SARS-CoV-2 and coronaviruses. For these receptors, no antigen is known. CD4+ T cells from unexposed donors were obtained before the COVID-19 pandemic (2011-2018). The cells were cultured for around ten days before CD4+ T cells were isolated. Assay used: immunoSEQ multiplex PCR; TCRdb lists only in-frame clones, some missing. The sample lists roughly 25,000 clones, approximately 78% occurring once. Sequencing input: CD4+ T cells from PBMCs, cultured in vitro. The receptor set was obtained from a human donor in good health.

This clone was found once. The chain's CDR3 is CAWSQGFMNTEAFF. In nucleotides, the CDR3 is TGTGCCTGGAGCCAGGGGTTCATGAACACTGAAGCTTTCTTT. This chain uses TRBV30 with TRBJ1-1, with a tentative D call TRBD1 (6 bases). The CDR3 loop spans 14 amino acids. V shed 3 bases and J shed 0 bases, with 11 bases lying between them. Germline lookup yields CDR1 GTSNPN and CDR2 SVGIG (reference sequence).

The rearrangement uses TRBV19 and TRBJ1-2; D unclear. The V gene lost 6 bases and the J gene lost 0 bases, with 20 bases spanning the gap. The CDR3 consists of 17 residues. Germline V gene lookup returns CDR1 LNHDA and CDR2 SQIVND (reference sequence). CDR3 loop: CASRRTYETAANYGYTF. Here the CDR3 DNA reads TGTGCCAGTAGGCGAACCTATGAGACGGCCGCTAACTATGGCTACACCTTC.

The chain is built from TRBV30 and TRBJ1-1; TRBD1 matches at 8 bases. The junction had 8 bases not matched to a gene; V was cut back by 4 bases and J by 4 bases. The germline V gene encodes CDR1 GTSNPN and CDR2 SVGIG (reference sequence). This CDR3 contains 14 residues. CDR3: CAWTKLTGGTEAFF. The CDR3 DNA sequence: TGTGCCTGGACTAAACTTACAGGGGGCACTGAAGCTTTCTTT. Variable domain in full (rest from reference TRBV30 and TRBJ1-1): SQTIHQWPATLVQPVGSPLSLECTVEGTSNPNLYWYRQAAGRGLQLLFYSVGIGQISSEVPQNLSASRPQDRQFILSSKKLLLSDSGFYLCAWTKLTGGTEAFFGQGTRLTVV.

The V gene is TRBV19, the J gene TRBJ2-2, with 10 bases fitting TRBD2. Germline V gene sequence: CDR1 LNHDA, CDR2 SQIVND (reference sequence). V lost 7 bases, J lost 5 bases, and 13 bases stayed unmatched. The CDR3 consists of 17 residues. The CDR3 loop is CASKGASGRWWTGELFF. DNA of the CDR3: TGTGCCAGTAAGGGAGCTAGCGGGAGATGGTGGACCGGGGAGCTGTTTTTT.

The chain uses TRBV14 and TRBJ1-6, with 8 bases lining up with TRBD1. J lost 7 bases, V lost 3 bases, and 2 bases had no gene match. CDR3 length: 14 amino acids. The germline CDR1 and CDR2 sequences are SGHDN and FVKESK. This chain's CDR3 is CASSHRDRNSPLHF. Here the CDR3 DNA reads TGTGCCAGCAGCCACCGGGACAGGAATTCACCCCTCCACTTT.